This entry concerns a single T cell receptor beta chain. Antigen unknown. Sequence at one end of the junction differs from germline and may be a read error. One entry per CDR3 protein results from TCRdb running MiXCR on the reads. Of roughly 720,000 distinct CDR3 sequences listed, under 40% are singletons. This sample stems from a study of T cell repertoires in cytomegalovirus infection. At the level of the study: Indicated by public TCR beta signatures were CMV infection and matching HLA type. Broader study findings: Identification of carriers of CMV plus the relevant HLA was achieved through cumulative public TCR beta family frequency. Ex vivo, HLA-C-restricted CMV-specific TCR beta clonotypes prevailed over the rest of the response.

The CDR3 sequence is 15 residues long. The germline CDR1 and CDR2 sequences are SGHVS and FNYEAQ. This receptor was taken from a human donor in good health (CMV status not recorded). Some clones in this sample may be carry-over from other donors' samples. The sequenced material came from PBMCs. The J gene is TRBJ2-5, the V gene TRBV7-6; TRBD2 matches 7 bases. The DNA for the CDR3 is TGTGCCAGCAGCCTTAAGCGGGACGACCAAGAGACCCATTACTTC. Protein sequence: CASSLKRDDQETHYF. Together with reference TRBV7-6 and TRBJ2-5, the CDR3 gives the full variable domain: GAGVSQSPRYKVTKRGQDVALRCDPISGHVSLYWYRQALGQGPEFLTYFNYEAQQDKSGLPNDRFSAERPEGSISTLTIQRTEQRDSAMYRCASSLKRDDQETHYFGPGTRLLVL.